The following is a T cell receptor (beta chain) sequence with its context. Time point denoted: newly diagnosed, previously untreated cHL patient sample. The germline V gene has CDR1 GTSNPN and CDR2 SVGIG (reference sequence). J was trimmed by 3 bases and V by 1 base; bases with no gene match: 6. This CDR3 region has 15 residues. This record comes from a study of PD-1 blockade in classical Hodgkin lymphoma. Sequenced by immunoSEQ multiplex PCR; TCRdb stores in-frame clones only, minus some. The sample records 15,000 to 20,000 clones, more than 80% being singletons. The sequenced sample consisted of peripheral blood mononuclear cells (PBMCs). The receptor was isolated from a human donor with classical Hodgkin lymphoma. The chain links TRBV30 to TRBJ1-5, with 7 bases identical to TRBD1. The CDR3 region has the DNA TGTGCCTGGAGTGCGACAGGGTGGGTCAATCAGCCCCAGCATTTT. Its translation: CAWSATGWVNQPQHF.